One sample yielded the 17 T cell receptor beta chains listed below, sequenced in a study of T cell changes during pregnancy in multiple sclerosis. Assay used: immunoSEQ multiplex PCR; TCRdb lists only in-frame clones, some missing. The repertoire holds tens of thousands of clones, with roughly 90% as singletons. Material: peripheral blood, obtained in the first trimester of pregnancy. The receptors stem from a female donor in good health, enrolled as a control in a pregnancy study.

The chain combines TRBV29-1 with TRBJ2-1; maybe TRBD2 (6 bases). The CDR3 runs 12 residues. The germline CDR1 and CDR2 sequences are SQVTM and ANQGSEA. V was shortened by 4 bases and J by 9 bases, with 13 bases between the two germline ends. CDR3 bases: TGCAGCGTTGGAGAGGAGGGCCTTGAGCAGTTCTTC. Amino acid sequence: CSVGEEGLEQFF.

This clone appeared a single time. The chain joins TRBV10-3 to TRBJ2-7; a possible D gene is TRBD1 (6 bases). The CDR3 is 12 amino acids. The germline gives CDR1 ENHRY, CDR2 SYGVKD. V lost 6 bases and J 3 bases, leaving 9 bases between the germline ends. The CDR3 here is CAIRDSLYEQYF. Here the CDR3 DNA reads TGTGCCATCAGGGACAGCCTCTACGAGCAGTACTTC.

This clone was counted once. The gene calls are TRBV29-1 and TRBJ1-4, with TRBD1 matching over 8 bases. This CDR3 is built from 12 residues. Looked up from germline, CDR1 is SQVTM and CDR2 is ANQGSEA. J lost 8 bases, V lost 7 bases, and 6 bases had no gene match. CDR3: CSARTGGEKLFF. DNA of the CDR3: TGCAGCGCCCGTACAGGGGGAGAAAAACTGTTTTTT.

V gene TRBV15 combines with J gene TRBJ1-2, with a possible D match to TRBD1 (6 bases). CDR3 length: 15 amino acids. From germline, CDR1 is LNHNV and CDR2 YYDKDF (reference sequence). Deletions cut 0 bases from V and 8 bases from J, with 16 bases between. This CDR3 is CATSRDTGGPWGYTF. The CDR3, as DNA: TGTGCCACCAGCAGAGATACGGGGGGCCCGTGGGGCTACACCTTC.

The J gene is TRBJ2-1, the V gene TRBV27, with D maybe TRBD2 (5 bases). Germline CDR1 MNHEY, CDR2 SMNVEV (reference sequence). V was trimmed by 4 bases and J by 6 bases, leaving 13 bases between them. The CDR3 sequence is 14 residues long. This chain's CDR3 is CASSYGGASNEQFF. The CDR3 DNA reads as TGTGCCAGCAGTTATGGAGGTGCGAGCAATGAGCAGTTCTTC.

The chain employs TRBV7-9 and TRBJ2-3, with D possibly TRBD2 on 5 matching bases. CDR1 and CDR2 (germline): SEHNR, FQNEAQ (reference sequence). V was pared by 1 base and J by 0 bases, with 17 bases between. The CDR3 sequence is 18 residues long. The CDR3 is CASSLGGRAAPSTDTQYF. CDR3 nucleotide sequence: TGTGCCAGCAGCTTAGGTGGGCGGGCCGCCCCTAGCACAGATACGCAGTATTTT.

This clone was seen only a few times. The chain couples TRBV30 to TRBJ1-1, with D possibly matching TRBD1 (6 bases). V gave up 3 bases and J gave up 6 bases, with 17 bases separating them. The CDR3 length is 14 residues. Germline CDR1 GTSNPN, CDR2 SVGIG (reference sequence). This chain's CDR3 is CAWRTASGGSEAFF. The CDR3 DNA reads TGTGCCTGGAGGACAGCCAGCGGGGGCTCTGAAGCTTTCTTT. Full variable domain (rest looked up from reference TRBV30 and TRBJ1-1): SQTIHQWPATLVQPVGSPLSLECTVEGTSNPNLYWYRQAAGRGLQLLFYSVGIGQISSEVPQNLSASRPQDRQFILSSKKLLLSDSGFYLCAWRTASGGSEAFFGQGTRLTVV.

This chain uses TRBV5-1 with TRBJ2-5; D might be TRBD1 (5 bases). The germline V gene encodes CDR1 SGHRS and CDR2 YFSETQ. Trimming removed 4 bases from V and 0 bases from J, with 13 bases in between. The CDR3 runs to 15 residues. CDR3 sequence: CASSRPDRNQETQYF. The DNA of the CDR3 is TGCGCCAGCAGCCGGCCTGACAGAAACCAAGAGACCCAGTACTTC.

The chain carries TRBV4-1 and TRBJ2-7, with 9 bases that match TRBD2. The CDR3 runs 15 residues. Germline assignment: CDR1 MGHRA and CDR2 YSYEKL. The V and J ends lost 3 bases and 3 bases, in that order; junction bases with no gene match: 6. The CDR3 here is CASSHALAGSYEQYF. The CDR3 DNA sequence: TGCGCCAGCAGCCACGCGCTAGCGGGAAGCTACGAGCAGTACTTC.

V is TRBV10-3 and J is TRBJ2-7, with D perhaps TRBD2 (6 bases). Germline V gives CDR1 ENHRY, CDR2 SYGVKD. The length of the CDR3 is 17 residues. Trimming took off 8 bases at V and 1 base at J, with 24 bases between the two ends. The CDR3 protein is CAIWTGVRKKGSYEQYF. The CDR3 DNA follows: TGTGCCATCTGGACGGGAGTTAGGAAAAAGGGGTCCTACGAGCAGTACTTC.

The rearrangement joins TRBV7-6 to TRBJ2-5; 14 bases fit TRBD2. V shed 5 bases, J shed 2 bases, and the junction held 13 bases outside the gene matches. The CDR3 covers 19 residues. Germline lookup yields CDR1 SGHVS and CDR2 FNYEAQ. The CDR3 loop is CASSPGTSGGWSRQETQYF. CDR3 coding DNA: TGTGCCAGCAGCCCGGGGACTAGCGGGGGTTGGAGCCGGCAAGAGACCCAGTACTTC.

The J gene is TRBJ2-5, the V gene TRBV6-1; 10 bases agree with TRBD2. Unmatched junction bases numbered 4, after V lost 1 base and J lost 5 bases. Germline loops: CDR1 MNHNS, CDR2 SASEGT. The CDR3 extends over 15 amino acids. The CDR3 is CASSEEAGGQETQYF. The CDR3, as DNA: TGTGCCAGCAGTGAAGAAGCGGGGGGGCAGGAGACCCAGTACTTC.

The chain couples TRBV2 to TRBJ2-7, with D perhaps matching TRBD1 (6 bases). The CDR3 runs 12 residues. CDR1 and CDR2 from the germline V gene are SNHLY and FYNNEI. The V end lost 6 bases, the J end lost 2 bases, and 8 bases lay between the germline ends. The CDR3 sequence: CASRGGAYEQYF. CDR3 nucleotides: TGTGCCAGCAGAGGGGGTGCCTACGAGCAGTACTTC.

The chain's CDR3 is CASSRRDRGTEAFF. The CDR3 region has the DNA TGTGCCAGCAGCCGACGGGACAGGGGAACTGAAGCTTTCTTT. The J gene is TRBJ1-1, the V gene TRBV5-6, with 10 bases matching TRBD1. The germline V gene has CDR1 SGHDT and CDR2 YYEEEE. The CDR3 loop spans 14 amino acids. The J segment lost 5 bases and the V segment lost 4 bases, leaving 5 bases of the junction unmatched.

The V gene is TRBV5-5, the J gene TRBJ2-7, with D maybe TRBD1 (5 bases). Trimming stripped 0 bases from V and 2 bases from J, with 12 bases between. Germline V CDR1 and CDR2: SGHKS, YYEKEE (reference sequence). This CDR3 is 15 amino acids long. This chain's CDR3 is CASSLETGSTYEQYF. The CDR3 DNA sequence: TGTGCCAGCAGCTTGGAAACAGGCTCGACCTACGAGCAGTACTTC.

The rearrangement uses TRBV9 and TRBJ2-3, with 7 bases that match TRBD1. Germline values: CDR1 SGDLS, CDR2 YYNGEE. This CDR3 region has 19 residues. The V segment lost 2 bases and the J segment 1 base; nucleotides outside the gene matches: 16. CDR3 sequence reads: CASSVGKGGRGIGTDTQYF. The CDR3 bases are TGTGCCAGCAGCGTCGGTAAAGGAGGCAGGGGGATAGGCACAGATACGCAGTATTTT.

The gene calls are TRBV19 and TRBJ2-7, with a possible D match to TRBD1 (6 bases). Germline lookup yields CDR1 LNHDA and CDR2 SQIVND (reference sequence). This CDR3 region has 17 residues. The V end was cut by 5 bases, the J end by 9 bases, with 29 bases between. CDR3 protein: CASSPSGDPSLVGGQYF. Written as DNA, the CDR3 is TGTGCCAGTAGTCCTTCAGGAGACCCGTCGCTAGTAGGGGGGCAGTACTTC.